A selection of T cell receptor beta chains follows, all from one sample in a study of blood T cell repertoires in COVID-19. Here immunoSEQ multiplex PCR was the method, and the copy in TCRdb shows in-frame clones only, minus some. The data show around 300,000 clones, with about nine tenths seen just once and approximately 2% held by the top ten. The specimen sequenced was peripheral blood. These receptors were obtained from a woman under 40 with COVID-19, enrolled during active disease. Each CDR3 is given with its conserved first and last residue. Fields, in order: CDR3 length, V gene, CDR3 protein.

cdr3_length: 13
v_call: TRBV6-5
cdr3_aa: CASKREGRETQYF

cdr3_length: 13
v_call: TRBV18
cdr3_aa: CASSPSGRETQYF

cdr3_length: 16
v_call: TRBV19
cdr3_aa: CARPREAGAGNQPQHF

cdr3_length: 14
v_call: TRBV9
cdr3_aa: CASSVGRGGTGYTF

cdr3_length: 14
v_call: TRBV5-6
cdr3_aa: CASSFYGSSYEQYF

cdr3_length: 14
v_call: TRBV5-1
cdr3_aa: CASSPGTTYNEQFF

cdr3_length: 16
v_call: TRBV5-4
cdr3_aa: CASSGGLAGGQETQYF

cdr3_length: 12
v_call: TRBV18
cdr3_aa: CASSPRGDGGFF

cdr3_length: 15
v_call: TRBV15
cdr3_aa: CATSEGLATTDTQYF

cdr3_length: 13
v_call: TRBV7-3
cdr3_aa: CASSPTQGTEAFF